The entry below gives a single T cell receptor beta chain sequence along with its context. Original analysis: Junction-only sequences produced by ImmunoSEQ had no quality scores, so filtering differed. Measured with immunoSEQ multiplex PCR; TCRdb has only the in-frame clones, and not every one. V and J calls and clone size are copied from that table; D and trimming were computed from the DNA. This sample has around 430,000 clones, with around 79% found just once. Unsorted samples used some 89 million PBMCs for genomic DNA. The data were obtained in a study of shared clonotypes between healthy human individuals. The V gene's germline CDR1 is SGHVS and CDR2 FNYEAQ. This CDR3 has 18 residues. V was shortened by 1 base and J by 1 base, with 17 bases between the two germline ends.

The sample consisted of PBMCs. The chain employs TRBV7-6 and TRBJ1-3, with a weak D call TRBD1 (6 bases). This clonotype originated in a woman aged 35 to 49 in good health. Some clones in this sample may be carry-over from other donors' samples. CDR3 DNA: TGTGCCAGCAGCTTAGGGGGCTTGCCAGGGGCGTCTGGAAACACCATATATTTT. Its protein product is CASSLGGLPGASGNTIYF. Variable domain in full (rest from reference TRBV7-6 and TRBJ1-3): GAGVSQSPRYKVTKRGQDVALRCDPISGHVSLYWYRQALGQGPEFLTYFNYEAQQDKSGLPNDRFSAERPEGSISTLTIQRTEQRDSAMYRCASSLGGLPGASGNTIYFGEGSWLTVV.